Each of the 15 T cell receptor beta chains below was sequenced from the same sample in a study of shared clonotypes between healthy human individuals. In the naive CD8 group, cells lacked CD45RO and were positively selected for CCR7, so terminally differentiated effector memory CD45RA+ cells were left out. Sequenced by immunoSEQ multiplex PCR; TCRdb stores in-frame clones only, minus some. The sample carries approximately 2,200,000 clones, roughly 91% recorded once. Input material: naive CD8+ T cells from PBMCs. These receptors were taken from a man aged 18 to 30 in good health. Some clones in this sample may be carry-over from other donors' samples.

This clone occurred a few times. The CDR3: CASRGEGRNTGELFF. CDR3 nucleotides: TGTGCCAGCAGGGGGGAAGGGCGGAACACCGGGGAGCTGTTTTTT. V and J are TRBV28 and TRBJ2-2; either TRBD1 or TRBD2 may fit D (5 bases each). The CDR3 spans 15 residues. CDR1 and CDR2 (germline): MDHEN, SYDVKM. Trimming stripped 6 bases from V and 1 base from J, with 12 bases between.

The V gene is TRBV4-1, the J gene TRBJ1-2, with D unresolved. The CDR3 is 14 residues long. V was shortened by 3 bases and J by 0 bases, with 8 bases between the two germline ends. Germline V gives CDR1 MGHRA, CDR2 YSYEKL. The CDR3 nucleotides read TGCGCCAGCAGCCACCGCGATACTAACTATGGCTACACCTTC. Translation gives CASSHRDTNYGYTF.

The genes are TRBV5-6 and TRBJ2-3, with TRBD2 identical over 9 bases. Germline CDR1 SGHDT, CDR2 YYEEEE. There are 19 residues in the CDR3. The V segment lost 4 bases and the J segment 2 bases; nucleotides outside the gene matches: 17. The CDR3 spells CASSPSPPLREGDTDTQYF. The CDR3 DNA follows: TGTGCCAGCAGCCCTAGTCCCCCTTTGCGGGAGGGGGACACAGATACGCAGTATTTT.

The chain uses TRBV5-6 and TRBJ1-2; tentative D call: TRBD1 (5 bases). Germline CDR1 SGHDT, CDR2 YYEEEE. This CDR3 has 15 amino acids. Trimming took 3 bases from V and 4 from J, leaving 16 bases between them. The CDR3 reads CASSWDRSPGYGYTF. DNA of the CDR3: TGTGCCAGCAGCTGGGACCGCTCTCCCGGCTATGGCTACACCTTC.

Points on this clone: The same CDR3 is also encoded by other DNA sequences in this sample. J is TRBJ2-3 and V is TRBV27; 9 nucleotides line up with TRBD2. The CDR3 runs 15 residues. Per the germline V gene, CDR1 is MNHEY and CDR2 is SMNVEV (reference sequence). V lost 2 bases, J lost 3 bases, and 3 bases stayed unmatched. The CDR3 loop is CASSLGTSSTDTQYF. The CDR3 DNA sequence: TGTGCCAGCAGTTTAGGGACTAGCTCAACAGATACGCAGTATTTT.

The V and J genes are TRBV6-1 and TRBJ2-7; D is unclear. The CDR3 runs 15 residues. V lost 0 bases to trimming and J lost 7 bases, with 16 bases between them. In germline, CDR1 is MNHNS, CDR2 SASEGT. Here the CDR3 reads CASSEAQNSLWEQYF. For the CDR3, the DNA is TGTGCCAGCAGTGAAGCACAGAACTCCTTGTGGGAGCAGTACTTC.

This rearrangement joins TRBV18 to TRBJ2-1; tentatively, D is TRBD1 (6 bases). Germline values: CDR1 KGHSH, CDR2 LQKENI. Trimming shortened V by 5 bases and J by 9 bases, and 17 bases separated the two germline ends. This CDR3 region has 14 residues. CDR3 bases: TGTGCCAGCTCATCCATCCGGGACAAAGGTGAGCAGTTCTTC. It is translated as CASSSIRDKGEQFF.

The rearrangement joins TRBV13 to TRBJ1-4; tentative D call: TRBD1 (6 bases). The CDR3 spans 14 residues. Trimming removed 6 bases from V and 4 bases from J, with 12 bases in between. The V gene's germline CDR1 is PRHDT and CDR2 FYEKMQ (reference sequence). The CDR3 is CASSQQGLNEKLFF. The CDR3 DNA sequence: TGTGCCAGCAGTCAACAGGGTCTTAATGAAAAACTGTTTTTT.

The V gene is TRBV7-2, the J gene TRBJ2-7; TRBD1 agrees at 8 bases. This CDR3 contains 16 residues. J gave up 2 bases and V 4 bases, and 10 bases lay outside the gene matches. Germline V CDR1 and CDR2: SGHTA, FQGNSA. This CDR3 is CASSSRTGQVTYEQYF. The CDR3, as DNA: TGTGCCAGCAGCTCCAGGACAGGGCAGGTGACCTACGAGCAGTACTTC.

The CDR3 region is CASSQGVLSSYNSPLHF. CDR3 nucleotides: TGTGCCAGCAGCCAAGGGGTCCTGAGCTCCTATAATTCACCCCTCCACTTT. This chain connects TRBV4-2 to TRBJ1-6, with D unclear. V was trimmed by 1 base and J by 0 bases, leaving 10 bases between them. The CDR3 sequence is 17 residues long. Germline V gene data show CDR1 as LGHNA and CDR2 as YNFKEQ.

The chain couples TRBV5-1 to TRBJ2-4; the match to TRBD2 covers 7 bases. Germline CDR1 is SGHRS and CDR2 is YFSETQ. The CDR3 totals 17 residues. The V gene end was trimmed by 3 bases and the J gene end by 2 bases; junction bases not matched to a gene: 11. The CDR3 coding sequence is TGCGCCAGCAGCTCAGCGGGACTCAGCACCCCCAAAAACATTCAGTACTTC. Protein sequence: CASSSAGLSTPKNIQYF.

The chain is built from TRBV9 and TRBJ1-1; perhaps TRBD1 as D (6 bases). Germline assignment: CDR1 SGDLS and CDR2 YYNGEE. This CDR3 has 15 amino acids. V lost 2 bases and J 0 bases, leaving 11 bases between the germline ends. CDR3 sequence reads: CASSVSGALNTEAFF. In DNA form, the CDR3 reads TGTGCCAGCAGCGTCTCAGGGGCCTTGAACACTGAAGCTTTCTTT.

This clone was observed once. V gene TRBV6-5 combines with J gene TRBJ2-2, with 10 bases matching TRBD1. The CDR3 has 13 amino acids. Germline trimming cut 8 bases from V and 4 bases from J; bases unmatched to any gene: 1. Germline assignment: CDR1 MNHEY and CDR2 SVGAGI. CDR3 loop: CASWTGGTGELFF. CDR3 sequence (DNA): TGTGCCAGCTGGACAGGGGGCACCGGGGAGCTGTTTTTT.

This sequence joins TRBV4-1 and TRBJ1-5, with a weak D call TRBD1 (5 bases). V lost 1 base, J lost 6 bases, and 10 bases lay in between. This CDR3 spans 14 amino acids. Germline CDR1 reads MGHRA; CDR2 reads YSYEKL. This CDR3 is CASSQASGFQPQHF. As DNA, the CDR3 is TGCGCCAGCAGCCAAGCGTCAGGGTTTCAGCCCCAGCATTTT.

The chain recombines TRBV15 with TRBJ2-3, with 9 bases that match TRBD2. CDR1 LNHNV and CDR2 YYDKDF come from the germline V gene (reference sequence). Trimming removed 2 bases from V and 2 bases from J; junction bases left unmatched: 2. This CDR3 contains 15 residues. CDR3 coding DNA: TGTGCCACCAGCAGACTAGCGGGGATCACAGATACGCAGTATTTT. It specifies CATSRLAGITDTQYF.